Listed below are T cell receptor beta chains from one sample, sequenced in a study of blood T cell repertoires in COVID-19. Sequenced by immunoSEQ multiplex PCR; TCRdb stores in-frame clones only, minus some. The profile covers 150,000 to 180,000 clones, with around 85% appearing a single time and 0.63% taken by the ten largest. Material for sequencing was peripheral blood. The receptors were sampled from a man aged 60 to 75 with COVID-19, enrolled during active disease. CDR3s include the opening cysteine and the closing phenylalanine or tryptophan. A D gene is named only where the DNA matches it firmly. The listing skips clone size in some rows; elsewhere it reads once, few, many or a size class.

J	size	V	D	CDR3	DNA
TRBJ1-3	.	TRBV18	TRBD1	CASSEQGANLSGNTIYF	TGTGCCAGCTCCGAACAGGGGGCGAATCTCTCTGGAAACACCATATATTTT
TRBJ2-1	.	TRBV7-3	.	CASSIDKEQFF	TGTGCCAGCAGCATCGACAAGGAGCAGTTCTTC
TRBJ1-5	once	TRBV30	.	CAWSASSGGNQPQHF	TGTGCCTGGAGTGCCTCGTCAGGGGGCAATCAGCCCCAGCATTTT
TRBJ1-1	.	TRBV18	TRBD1	CASSPRQGLDTEAFF	TGTGCCAGCTCACCCCGACAGGGGTTGGACACTGAAGCTTTCTTT
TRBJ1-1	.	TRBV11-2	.	CATRGSSGTTNTEAFF	TGTGCCACGCGTGGGTCGTCCGGGACAACGAACACTGAAGCTTTCTTT
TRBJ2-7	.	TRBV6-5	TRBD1	CASSWGQGGSYEQYF	TGTGCCAGCAGTTGGGGACAGGGGGGATCCTACGAGCAGTACTTC
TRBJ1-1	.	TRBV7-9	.	CASSSVGGTAFF	TGTGCCAGCAGCTCCGTCGGGGGGACAGCTTTCTTT
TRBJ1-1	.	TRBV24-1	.	CATSDSTGWNTEAFF	TGTGCCACCAGTGATTCGACAGGTTGGAACACTGAAGCTTTCTTT
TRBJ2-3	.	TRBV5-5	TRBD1	CASSPLTGSGTDTQYF	TGTGCCAGCAGCCCCTTGACAGGGTCTGGGACAGATACGCAGTATTTT
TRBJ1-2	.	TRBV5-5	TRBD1	CASSLGQGDHYGYTF	TGTGCCAGCAGCTTGGGACAGGGAGATCACTATGGCTACACCTTC
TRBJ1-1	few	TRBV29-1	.	CSVGGDVGGAFF	TGCAGCGTTGGAGGAGATGTGGGGGGGGCTTTCTTT
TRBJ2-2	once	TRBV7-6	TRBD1	CASSSGQGGTGELFF	TGTGCCAGCAGCTCGGGACAGGGTGGCACCGGGGAGCTGTTTTTT
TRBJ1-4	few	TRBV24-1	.	CATSDGGRIGEKLFF	TGTGCCACCAGTGATGGAGGACGGATCGGGGAAAAACTGTTTTTT
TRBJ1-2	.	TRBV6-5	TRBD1	CASRDPTGGAGGYTF	TGTGCCAGCAGAGACCCCACAGGGGGCGCAGGTGGCTACACCTTC
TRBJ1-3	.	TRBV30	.	CAWSAGHSGNTIYF	TGTGCCTGGAGTGCAGGGCACTCTGGAAACACCATATATTTT
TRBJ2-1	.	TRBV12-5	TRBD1	CASGFGQGYGNEQFF	TGTGCTAGTGGTTTTGGACAGGGGTATGGCAATGAGCAGTTCTTC
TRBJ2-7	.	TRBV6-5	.	CASRRLRDSYEQYF	TGTGCCAGCCGTAGACTGCGGGACTCCTACGAGCAGTACTTC